This TCR beta chain was retrieved from a study of OX40 agonist ivuxolimab in advanced cancers. Background on the study: Participants could have had prior anti-PD-1, anti-PD-L1 or anti-CTLA-4 therapy, and approximately 37% had some. Study conclusions and caveats: Clonal expansion by week 6 occurred in CD4+ and CD8+ blood T cells (at 0.1 to 3.0 mg/kg). On average, CD8+ T cells had more expanded clones than CD4+.

Autoimmune disease history or systemic immunosuppression excluded patients. Per germline, CDR1 SEHNR and CDR2 FQNEAQ (reference sequence). Trimming cost V 5 bases and J 6 bases, with 14 bases left between them. This CDR3 region has 14 residues. Comments on this clone: Its target is not known.

The repertoire was sequenced with immunoSEQ multiplex PCR; TCRdb's copy has only in-frame clones and lacks some. Among under 75,000 clones listed, approximately 91% were seen once. V and J are TRBV7-9 and TRBJ2-1, with TRBD2 as a possible D gene (6 bases). Sequenced material: CD4+ or CD8+ T cells sorted from blood, taken in a trial of the OX40 agonist ivuxolimab. The sequence was obtained from an adult with an advanced solid tumor such as melanoma, head and neck, liver or kidney cancer. DNA of the CDR3: TGTGCCAGCAGCCATGTCGGTAGCGGCAATGAGCAGTTCTTC. Protein sequence: CASSHVGSGNEQFF.